Listed below are T cell receptor beta chains from one sample, sequenced in a study of shared clonotypes between healthy human individuals. The assay was immunoSEQ multiplex PCR, and TCRdb's table has in-frame clones only and misses some. The repertoire holds roughly 1,600,000 clones, with approximately 98.5% as singletons. Material: naive CD4+ T cells sorted from blood. Receptor source: a young man in good health. The CDR3 runs from the conserved cysteine through the conserved F or W. Each record gives: J gene, V gene, D gene, clone size, CDR3 length, CDR3 DNA, CDR3 protein. D genes are given only for firm matches. Clone size is not always given. Where it is, it says once, few, many or a class for expanded clones.

TRBJ1-2 TRBV30 NA once 15 TGTGCCTGGAGGGCGGGGGGACAATCTAACTATGGCTACACCTTC CAWRAGGQSNYGYTF
TRBJ2-2 TRBV5-1 NA NA 15 TGCGCCAGCAGCTCCCTCCAACAGGGTACCGGGGAGCTGTTTTTT CASSSLQQGTGELFF
TRBJ1-1 TRBV28 TRBD1 NA 14 TGTGCCAGCAGTCCCGGGACAGCTAACACTGAAGCTTTCTTT CASSPGTANTEAFF
TRBJ2-7 TRBV18 TRBD1 NA 15 TGTGCCAGCTCACAAGGGACAGGGAGCTCCTACGAGCAGTACTTC CASSQGTGSSYEQYF
TRBJ2-1 TRBV9 NA NA 13 TGTGCCAGCAGCGTAGCGGAACTTGGGGAAGAGTTCTTC CASSVAELGEEFF
TRBJ1-4 TRBV5-4 NA NA 15 TGTGCCAGCAGCGCCGGCCCAGGGGATAATGAAAAACTGTTTTTT CASSAGPGDNEKLFF
TRBJ2-1 TRBV11-3 NA NA 14 TGTGCCAGCAGCTTAACGGGAGTCTACAATGAGCAGTTCTTC CASSLTGVYNEQFF
TRBJ2-6 TRBV27 NA NA 15 TGTGCCAGCAGTTCGGGCCTCTCTGGGGCCAACGTCCTGACTTTC CASSSGLSGANVLTF
TRBJ2-7 TRBV5-1 NA NA 13 TGCGCCAGCAGCCTGGACAGAACCTACGAGCAGTACTTC CASSLDRTYEQYF
TRBJ1-2 TRBV18 NA NA 13 TGTGCCAGCTCAGGGGACACCAACTATGGCTACACCTTC CASSGDTNYGYTF
TRBJ2-1 TRBV19 NA NA 14 TGTGCCAGTAGTTCGAGCGGGCCGGACAATGAGCAGTTCTTC CASSSSGPDNEQFF
TRBJ1-5 TRBV20-1 NA NA 11 TGCAGTGCTAGAGGGGACCAGCCCCAGCATTTT CSARGDQPQHF
TRBJ2-3 TRBV9 TRBD2 NA 16 TGTGCCAGCAGCACAAGGGGACTAGCTGAAACAGATACGCAGTATTTT CASSTRGLAETDTQYF
TRBJ2-7 TRBV7-6 TRBD2 NA 17 TGTGCCAGCAGCCCTGGACTAGCGGGAGTGGGGGGCTACGAGCAGTACTTC CASSPGLAGVGGYEQYF
TRBJ1-1 TRBV11-2 NA NA 14 TGTGCCAGCAGCTTAACAAGCTATAACACTGAAGCTTTCTTT CASSLTSYNTEAFF
TRBJ2-7 TRBV9 NA NA 13 TGTGCCAGCAGCCCCCGGTTGGGTTACGAGCAGTACTTC CASSPRLGYEQYF
TRBJ1-5 TRBV11-2 NA NA 13 TGTGCCAGCAGCTTGACTGCCGGTCAGCCCCAGCATTTT CASSLTAGQPQHF
TRBJ1-4 TRBV19 NA NA 17 TGTGCCAGTAGTATCCCGGGGGGCGAGCTAACTAATGAAAAACTGTTTTTT CASSIPGGELTNEKLFF
TRBJ2-7 TRBV6-4 NA NA 14 TGTGCCAGCAGGAACAGGGTCCTGGCCTACGAGCAGTACTTC CASRNRVLAYEQYF
TRBJ2-7 TRBV11-2 TRBD2 once 17 TGTGCCAGCAGCTTAGATGGGCTAGCGGGGGCCTTCTACGAGCAGTACTTC CASSLDGLAGAFYEQYF
TRBJ2-7 TRBV5-4 NA NA 16 TGTGCCAGCAGCTTCGGAAAGGTTCGTGAGGGAGGCGAGCAGTACTTC CASSFGKVREGGEQYF
TRBJ2-4 TRBV28 TRBD1 NA 15 TGTGCCAGCAGTAGACAGGGTATGCAGGGTGACATTCAGTACTTC CASSRQGMQGDIQYF
TRBJ2-7 TRBV5-5 NA NA 14 TGTGCCAGCAGCGGGCAGGGGAGGTCCTACGAGCAGTACTTC CASSGQGRSYEQYF
TRBJ2-1 TRBV7-8 TRBD2 NA 18 TGTGCCAGCAGCTTAAGACTTCGGCGGGAGGGCCACTACAATGAGCAGTTCTTC CASSLRLRREGHYNEQFF
TRBJ2-7 TRBV10-3 NA NA 15 TGTGCCATCAGCCAAAAGCCGGGTTTGAGGTACGAGCAGTACTTC CAISQKPGLRYEQYF
TRBJ2-5 TRBV4-1 NA NA 15 TGCGCCAGCAGCCAAGATCAACAGGTCCAAGAGACCCAGTACTTC CASSQDQQVQETQYF
TRBJ2-7 TRBV6-5 NA NA 16 TGTGCCAGCAGTTACATTAGGCCCGCGGCGACCTACGAGCAGTACTTC CASSYIRPAATYEQYF
TRBJ2-1 TRBV7-6 TRBD1 NA 16 TGTGCCAGCAGCTTGGATACCGGGACAGGGGGCGATGAGCAGTTCTTC CASSLDTGTGGDEQFF
TRBJ2-7 TRBV7-9 NA NA 14 TGTGCCAGCAGCTTACCGGGACTGACTTACGAGCAGTACTTC CASSLPGLTYEQYF
TRBJ2-3 TRBV5-1 NA NA 14 TGCGCCAGCAGCGGAGGGACTAGCACAGATACGCAGTATTTT CASSGGTSTDTQYF
TRBJ2-1 TRBV29-1 TRBD2 NA 14 TGCAGCGTCGGGCTAGCGGGAGCCTACAATGAGCAGTTCTTC CSVGLAGAYNEQFF
TRBJ1-1 TRBV18 TRBD1 NA 14 TGTGCCAGCACGGACCACAGGGGAAGCACTGAAGCTTTCTTT CASTDHRGSTEAFF
TRBJ2-1 TRBV11-3 NA NA 13 TGTGCCAGCAGCTTGGTCACAGGGACAGAGCAGTTCTTC CASSLVTGTEQFF
TRBJ2-1 TRBV10-2 NA NA 15 TGCGCCAGCAGAGCCCAAACCGGGCCCTACAATGAGCAGTTCTTC CASRAQTGPYNEQFF
TRBJ1-3 TRBV7-9 NA NA 14 TGTGCCAGCAGCCCCGCGGGAAGCGGAAACACCATATATTTT CASSPAGSGNTIYF
TRBJ2-7 TRBV30 NA NA 11 TGTGCCTGGTACGGTGGGTACGAGCAGTACTTC CAWYGGYEQYF